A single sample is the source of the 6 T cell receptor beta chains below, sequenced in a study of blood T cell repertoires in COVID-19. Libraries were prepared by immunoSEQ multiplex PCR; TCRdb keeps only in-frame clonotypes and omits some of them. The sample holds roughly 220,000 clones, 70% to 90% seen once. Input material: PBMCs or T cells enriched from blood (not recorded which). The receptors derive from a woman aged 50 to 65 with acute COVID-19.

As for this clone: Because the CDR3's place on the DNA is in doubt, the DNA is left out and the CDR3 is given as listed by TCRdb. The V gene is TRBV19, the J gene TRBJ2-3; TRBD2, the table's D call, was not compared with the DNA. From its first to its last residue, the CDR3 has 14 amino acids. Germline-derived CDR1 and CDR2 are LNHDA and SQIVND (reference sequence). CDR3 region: CASTSGGPPDTQYF.

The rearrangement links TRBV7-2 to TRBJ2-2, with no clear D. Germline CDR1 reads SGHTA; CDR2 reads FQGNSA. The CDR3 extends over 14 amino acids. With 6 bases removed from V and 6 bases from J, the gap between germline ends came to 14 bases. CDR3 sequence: CASSSLPIAGELFF. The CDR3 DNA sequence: TGTGCCAGCAGTTCCCTCCCCATAGCCGGGGAGCTGTTTTTT.

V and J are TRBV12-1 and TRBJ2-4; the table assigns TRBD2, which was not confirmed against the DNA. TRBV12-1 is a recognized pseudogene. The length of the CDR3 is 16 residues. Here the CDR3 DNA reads TGTGCCAGCAGCTACTCCCTTTCACGGGAGTTCAACATTCAGTACTTC. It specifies CASSYSLSREFNIQYF.

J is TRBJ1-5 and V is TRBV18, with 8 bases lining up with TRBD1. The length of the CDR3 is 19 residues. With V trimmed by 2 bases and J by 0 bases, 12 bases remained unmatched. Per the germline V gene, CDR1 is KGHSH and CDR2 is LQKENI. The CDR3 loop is CASSPWAGGLTYSNQPQHF. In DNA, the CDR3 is TGTGCCAGCTCACCATGGGCAGGGGGCCTTACTTATAGCAATCAGCCCCAGCATTTT.

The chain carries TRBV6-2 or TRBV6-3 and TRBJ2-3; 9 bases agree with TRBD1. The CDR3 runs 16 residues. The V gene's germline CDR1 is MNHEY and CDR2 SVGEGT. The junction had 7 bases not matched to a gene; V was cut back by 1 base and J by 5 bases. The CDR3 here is CASSYFDRGVEDTQYF. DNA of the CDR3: TGTGCCAGCAGTTACTTCGACAGGGGGGTAGAAGATACGCAGTATTTT.

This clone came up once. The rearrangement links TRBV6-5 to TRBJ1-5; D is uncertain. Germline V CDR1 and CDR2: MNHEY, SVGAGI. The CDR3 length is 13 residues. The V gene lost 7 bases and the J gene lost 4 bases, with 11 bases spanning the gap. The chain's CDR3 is CASTAGVNQPQHF. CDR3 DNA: TGTGCCAGCACCGCGGGAGTGAATCAGCCCCAGCATTTT.